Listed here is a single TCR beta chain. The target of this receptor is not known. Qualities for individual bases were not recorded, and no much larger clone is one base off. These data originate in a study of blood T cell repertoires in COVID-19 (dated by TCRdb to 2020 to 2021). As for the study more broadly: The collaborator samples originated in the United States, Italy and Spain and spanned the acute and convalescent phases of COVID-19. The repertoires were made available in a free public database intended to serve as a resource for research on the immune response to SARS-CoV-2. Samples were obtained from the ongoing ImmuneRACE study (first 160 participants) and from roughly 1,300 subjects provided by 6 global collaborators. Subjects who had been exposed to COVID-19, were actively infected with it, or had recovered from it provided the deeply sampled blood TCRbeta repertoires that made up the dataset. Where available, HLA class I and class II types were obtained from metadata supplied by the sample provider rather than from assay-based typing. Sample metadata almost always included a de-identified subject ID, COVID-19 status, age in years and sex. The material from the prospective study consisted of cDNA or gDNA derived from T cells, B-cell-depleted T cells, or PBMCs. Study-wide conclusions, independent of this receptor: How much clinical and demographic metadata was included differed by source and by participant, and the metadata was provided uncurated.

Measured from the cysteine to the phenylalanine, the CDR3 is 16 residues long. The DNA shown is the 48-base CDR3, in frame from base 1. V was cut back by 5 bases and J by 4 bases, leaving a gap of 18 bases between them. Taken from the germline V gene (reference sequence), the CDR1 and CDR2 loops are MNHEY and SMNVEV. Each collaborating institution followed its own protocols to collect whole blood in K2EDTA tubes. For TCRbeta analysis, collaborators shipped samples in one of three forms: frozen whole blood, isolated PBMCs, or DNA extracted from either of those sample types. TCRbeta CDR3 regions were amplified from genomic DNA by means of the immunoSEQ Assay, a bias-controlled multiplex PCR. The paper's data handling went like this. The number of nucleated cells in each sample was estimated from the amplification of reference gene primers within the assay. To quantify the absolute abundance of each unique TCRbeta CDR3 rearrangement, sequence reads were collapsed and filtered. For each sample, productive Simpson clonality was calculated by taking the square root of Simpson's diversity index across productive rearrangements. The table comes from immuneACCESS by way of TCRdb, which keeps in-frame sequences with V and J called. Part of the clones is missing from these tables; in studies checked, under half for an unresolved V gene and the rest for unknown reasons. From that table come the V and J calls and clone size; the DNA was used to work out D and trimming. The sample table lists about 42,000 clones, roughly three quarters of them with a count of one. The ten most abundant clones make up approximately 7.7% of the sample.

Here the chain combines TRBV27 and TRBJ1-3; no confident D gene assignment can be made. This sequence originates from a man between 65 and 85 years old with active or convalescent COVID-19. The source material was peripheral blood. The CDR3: CASSPTYTDFGNTIYF. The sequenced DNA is TGTGCCAGCAGTCCCACATACACAGATTTCGGAAACACCATATATTTT.